The next 30 T cell receptor beta chains were all read from a single sample in a study of T cell responses to AZD1222 COVID-19 vaccine. Here immunoSEQ multiplex PCR was the method, and the copy in TCRdb shows in-frame clones only, minus some. The sample has under 150,000 clones, about 90% seen once. The starting material was peripheral blood, obtained 28 days after the second AZD1222 dose. The receptors originated from an adult who received the AZD1222 COVID-19 vaccine.

The gene calls are TRBV19 and TRBJ2-3; TRBD1 agrees at 10 bases. This CDR3 is 16 amino acids long. V dropped 4 bases and J dropped 8; count of bases not matched to a gene: 12. Germline CDR1 LNHDA, CDR2 SQIVND (reference sequence). This chain's CDR3 is CASSRERDRGSSTQYF. The CDR3 DNA is TGTGCCAGTAGTAGAGAGAGGGACAGGGGAAGTAGTACGCAGTATTTT.

The J gene is TRBJ2-1, the V gene TRBV6-5; 11 bases match TRBD1. The CDR3 totals 15 residues. Germline V CDR1 and CDR2: MNHEY, SVGAGI. With 6 bases clipped from V and 2 bases from J, the junction kept 3 bases outside the gene matches. DNA of the CDR3: TGTGCCAGCAGGGGGGGACAGGGGGCCTACAATGAGCAGTTCTTC. It translates to CASRGGQGAYNEQFF.

The chain combines TRBV7-8 with TRBJ1-6, with a tentative D call TRBD1 (5 bases). CDR3 size: 18 residues. CDR1 SGHVS and CDR2 FQNEAQ come from the germline V gene. V shed 1 base and J shed 0 bases, with 13 bases lying between them. CDR3 DNA sequence: TGTGCCAGCAGCTTAGGGGGGAGGACCTTCTCCTATAATTCACCCCTCCACTTT. The encoded protein is CASSLGGRTFSYNSPLHF.

The genes are TRBV27 and TRBJ2-3, with 8 bases lining up with TRBD2. J lost 7 bases, V lost 2 bases, and 11 bases had no gene match. In germline, CDR1 is MNHEY, CDR2 SMNVEV (reference sequence). This CDR3 has 16 amino acids. In DNA form, the CDR3 reads TGTGCCAGCAGTTTAGGTTGGGGCGGGAGGCAAAATACGCAGTATTTT. Protein sequence: CASSLGWGGRQNTQYF.

This CDR3 reads CASSPVPGLVYGYTF. Written as DNA, the CDR3 is TGTGCCAGCTCACCAGTTCCTGGCCTTGTCTATGGCTACACCTTC. The chain links TRBV18 to TRBJ1-2; no reliable D call. The CDR3 is 15 residues long. V lost 2 bases and J 4 bases, leaving 14 bases between the germline ends. Looked up from germline, CDR1 is KGHSH and CDR2 is LQKENI.

CDR3 coding DNA: TGTGCCAGCAGCTTGGAGGCTAGCGGGAGGGCCGAGGATACGCAGTATTTT. Its protein product is CASSLEASGRAEDTQYF. V gene TRBV5-5 combines with J gene TRBJ2-3; 12 positions match TRBD2. Germline V lookup: CDR1 SGHKS, CDR2 YYEKEE (reference sequence). The CDR3 length is 17 residues. The trim removed 0 bases at V and 6 bases at J, leaving 8 bases unmatched.

The rearrangement uses TRBV30 and TRBJ1-2, with D unclear. The CDR3 has 12 amino acids. V was pared by 5 bases and J by 3 bases, with 10 bases between. Germline lookup yields CDR1 GTSNPN and CDR2 SVGIG (reference sequence). In DNA, the CDR3 is TGTGCCTGGGTTACGGGCCACTATGGCTACACCTTC. Protein sequence: CAWVTGHYGYTF.

The chain is built from TRBV21-1 and TRBJ2-5; the D call of TRBD1 is as the table states it, not checked on the DNA. TRBV21-1 is marked as a pseudogene. This CDR3 comprises 20 residues. This CDR3 is CASSKALVTQGGQNQETQYF. The CDR3 region has the DNA TGTGCCAGCAGCAAAGCCCTCGTCACACAGGGGGGGCAGAACCAAGAGACCCAGTACTTC.

The rearrangement uses TRBV5-1 and TRBJ2-1; the match to TRBD2 covers 9 bases. Per germline, CDR1 SGHRS and CDR2 YFSETQ. This CDR3 has 16 amino acids. With V trimmed by 5 bases and J by 10 bases, 16 bases remained unmatched. The CDR3 sequence: CASSVGGGAPSREQFF. CDR3 DNA sequence: TGCGCCAGCAGTGTAGGCGGGGGGGCCCCTTCGAGGGAGCAGTTCTTC.

The gene calls are TRBV6-6 and TRBJ1-2; weak D call: TRBD1 (5 bases). Looked up from germline, CDR1 is MNHNY and CDR2 is SVGAGI (reference sequence). V was clipped by 6 bases and J by 0 bases, with 14 bases between them. The CDR3 has 15 amino acids. The CDR3 region has the DNA TGTGCCAGCAGGGTCCGGGACGGAGCTAACTATGGCTACACCTTC. Protein sequence: CASRVRDGANYGYTF.

The rearrangement joins TRBV29-1 to TRBJ1-5, with D hard to call. Germline V gene data show CDR1 as SQVTM and CDR2 as ANQGSEA. V lost 4 bases and J lost 2, with 6 bases in between. The CDR3 covers 12 residues. Written as DNA, the CDR3 is TGCAGCGTTGGTCTTGGCAATCAGCCCCAGCATTTT. Its translation: CSVGLGNQPQHF. The full variable domain, rest sourced from reference TRBV29-1 and TRBJ1-5, is SAVISQKPSRDICQRGTSLTIQCQVDSQVTMMFWYRQQPGQSLTLIATANQGSEATYESGFVIDKFPISRPNLTFSTLTVSNMSPEDSSIYLCSVGLGNQPQHFGDGTRLSIL.

The chain uses TRBV19 and TRBJ1-4, with 7 bases lining up with TRBD1. V shed 5 bases, J shed 7 bases, and the junction held 10 bases outside the gene matches. The V gene's germline CDR1 is LNHDA and CDR2 SQIVND (reference sequence). The length of the CDR3 is 15 residues. Here the CDR3 reads CASSPRQGWSEKLFF. CDR3 coding DNA: TGTGCCAGTAGTCCTCGACAGGGATGGAGTGAAAAACTGTTTTTT.

This clone was seen a single time. J is TRBJ1-4 and V is TRBV2, with TRBD1 as a possible D gene (6 bases). CDR1 SNHLY and CDR2 FYNNEI come from the germline V gene. The V and J ends lost 6 bases and 0 bases respectively, with 17 bases between them. The length of the CDR3 is 17 residues. The CDR3 is CASRRDGTRATNEKLFF. For the CDR3, the DNA is TGTGCCAGCAGAAGGGACGGGACAAGGGCAACTAATGAAAAACTGTTTTTT.

This clone was found once. The chain recombines TRBV18 with TRBJ1-6; unclear D gene. From germline, CDR1 is KGHSH and CDR2 LQKENI. Deletions cut 2 bases from V and 0 bases from J, with 14 bases between. The CDR3 is 18 residues long. In nucleotides, the CDR3 is TGTGCCAGCTCACCAGTTGGTCGCGGTAGCTCCTATAATTCACCCCTCCACTTT. This codes for CASSPVGRGSSYNSPLHF.

The chain couples TRBV5-6 to TRBJ1-2; 7 nucleotides line up with TRBD1. This CDR3 has 13 residues. Germline CDR1 reads SGHDT; CDR2 reads YYEEEE. The J segment lost 4 bases and the V segment lost 4 bases, leaving 4 bases of the junction unmatched. The CDR3 reads CASSTGVPYGYTF. DNA of the CDR3: TGTGCCAGCAGCACAGGGGTGCCCTATGGCTACACCTTC.

This rearrangement joins TRBV6-1 to TRBJ2-2, with 8 positions matching TRBD2. The CDR3 length is 16 residues. J was trimmed by 0 bases and V by 4 bases; bases with no gene match: 4. Germline CDR1 and CDR2: MNHNS and SASEGT. CDR3 protein: CASSGVAGTNTGELFF. As DNA, the CDR3 is TGTGCCAGCAGTGGGGTAGCGGGGACGAACACCGGGGAGCTGTTTTTT.

The chain joins TRBV20-1 to TRBJ2-2; tentative D call: TRBD2 (6 bases). The length of the CDR3 is 16 residues. The germline V and J ends were trimmed by 3 bases and 7 bases, with 21 bases remaining between them. The germline gives CDR1 DFQATT, CDR2 SNEGSKA (reference sequence). The CDR3 DNA is TGCAGTGCTAGTCTAGCCTCCGGGGGAGGTTTCGGGGAGCTGTTTTTT. Amino acids: CSASLASGGGFGELFF.

V gene TRBV5-6 combines with J gene TRBJ1-1; no clear D gene. V lost 1 base to trimming and J lost 5 bases, with 6 bases between them. Germline V lookup: CDR1 SGHDT, CDR2 YYEEEE. The CDR3 spans 12 residues. CDR3 sequence (DNA): TGTGCCAGCAGCTTGTGGCAAACTGAAGCTTTCTTT. It translates to CASSLWQTEAFF.

This sequence joins TRBV9 and TRBJ2-5; a possible D gene is TRBD2 (6 bases). V was clipped by 2 bases and J by 2 bases, with 16 bases between them. The germline gives CDR1 SGDLS, CDR2 YYNGEE. The CDR3 is made up of 16 amino acids. The CDR3 loop reads CASSVGERVFQETQYF. CDR3 coding DNA: TGTGCCAGCAGCGTTGGTGAGCGGGTTTTTCAAGAGACCCAGTACTTC.

The V call is TRBV28, the J call TRBJ2-1, with 8 bases aligning to TRBD2. V gave up 5 bases and J gave up 2 bases; unmatched junction bases: 5. Germline V CDR1 and CDR2: MDHEN, SYDVKM. The CDR3 runs 15 residues. The CDR3 DNA sequence: TGTGCCAGCAGTCAAGCGGGAGAGGCCTACAATGAGCAGTTCTTC. The encoded protein is CASSQAGEAYNEQFF.

CDR3 sequence reads: CASRQLPGNTGELFF. CDR3 nucleotides: TGTGCCAGCAGGCAACTCCCAGGGAACACCGGGGAGCTGTTTTTT. The chain has TRBV28 and TRBJ2-2, with D unclear. The CDR3 runs to 15 residues. The V end lost 6 bases, the J end lost 1 base, and 12 bases lay between the germline ends. Germline lookup yields CDR1 MDHEN and CDR2 SYDVKM.

This chain uses TRBV7-2 with TRBJ2-2; no firm D call. Looked up from germline, CDR1 is SGHTA and CDR2 is FQGNSA. The germline V and J ends were trimmed by 3 bases and 7 bases, with 12 bases remaining between them. The length of the CDR3 is 14 residues. DNA for the CDR3: TGTGCCAGCAGCTTGAGAAGGTCGAGCGGGGAGCTGTTTTTT. Amino acids: CASSLRRSSGELFF.

The chain has TRBV6-1 and TRBJ2-7; D is undetermined. The CDR3 runs 12 residues. V lost 2 bases, J lost 4 bases, and 6 bases lay in between. Germline V gene sequence: CDR1 MNHNS, CDR2 SASEGT. CDR3 region: CASSETRYEQYV. CDR3 DNA: TGTGCCAGCAGTGAAACCCGATACGAGCAGTACGTC.

This chain uses TRBV19 with TRBJ1-5; 7 positions match TRBD1. The CDR3 spans 16 residues. The junction had 14 bases not matched to a gene; V was cut back by 7 bases and J by 5 bases. Germline-derived CDR1 and CDR2 are LNHDA and SQIVND (reference sequence). The CDR3 DNA follows: TGTGCCAGTACCTCTTTCCGGGACAGACAACATCAGCCCCAGCATTTT. This gives the protein CASTSFRDRQHQPQHF.

This sequence joins TRBV11-2 and TRBJ1-2; 7 bases line up with TRBD1. Germline trimming cut 10 bases from V and 5 bases from J; bases unmatched to any gene: 10. This CDR3 is 13 amino acids long. Germline values: CDR1 SGHAT, CDR2 FQNNGV. Here the CDR3 reads CATDQGVGYGYTF. The CDR3 DNA sequence: TGTGCCACCGATCAGGGGGTCGGGTATGGCTACACCTTC.

The chain has TRBV20-1 and TRBJ2-2, with TRBD2 identical over 12 bases. Germline V lookup: CDR1 DFQATT, CDR2 SNEGSKA (reference sequence). CDR3 length: 17 amino acids. The J segment lost 4 bases and the V segment lost 3 bases, leaving 9 bases of the junction unmatched. The CDR3 bases are TGCAGTGCTAGTGCTAGCGGGAGGGCCATGGTCACCGGGGAGCTGTTTTTT. Amino acids: CSASASGRAMVTGELFF.

The chain couples TRBV10-3 to TRBJ2-3, with D perhaps assigned TRBD1 or TRBD2 (5 bases each). Germline V lookup: CDR1 ENHRY, CDR2 SYGVKD. The CDR3 sequence is 15 residues long. Trimming shortened V by 4 bases and J by 4 bases, and 15 bases separated the two germline ends. The CDR3, as DNA: TGTGCCATCAGTGGACACCGGGACGTCGCAGATACGCAGTATTTT. This translates into CAISGHRDVADTQYF.

The V gene is TRBV3-1 (or the pseudogene TRBV3-2), the J gene TRBJ2-7; TRBD2 matches 11 bases. The CDR3 consists of 15 residues. V shed 1 base, J shed 1 base, and the junction held 0 bases outside the gene matches. Germline CDR1 and CDR2: LGHDT and YNNKEL (reference sequence). CDR3 residues: CASSQVAGGSYEQYF. CDR3 sequence (DNA): TGTGCCAGCAGCCAAGTAGCGGGAGGGTCCTACGAGCAGTACTTC.

The chain carries TRBV30 and TRBJ1-4; D might be TRBD1 (6 bases). The CDR3 extends over 15 amino acids. Germline V gives CDR1 GTSNPN, CDR2 SVGIG (reference sequence). The V end was cut by 3 bases, the J end by 7 bases, with 18 bases between. The CDR3 DNA sequence: TGTGCCTGGAGGCGCCCGGACAGAGAAGGTGAAAAACTGTTTTTT. It encodes CAWRRPDREGEKLFF.

The chain has TRBV19 and TRBJ2-7; the match to TRBD2 covers 12 bases. The CDR3 has 16 residues. V lost 4 bases, J lost 4 bases, and 8 bases stayed unmatched. CDR1 and CDR2 from the germline V gene are LNHDA and SQIVND (reference sequence). As DNA, the CDR3 is TGTGCCAGTAGTAAGTCGCTAGCGGGAGGGCCTTACGAGCAGTACTTC. Protein product: CASSKSLAGGPYEQYF. The variable domain in full, with the rest retrieved from reference TRBV19 and TRBJ2-7, is DGGITQSPKYLFRKEGQNVTLSCEQNLNHDAMYWYRQDPGQGLRLIYYSQIVNDFQKGDIAEGYSVSREKKESFPLTVTSAQKNPTAFYLCASSKSLAGGPYEQYFGPGTRLTVT.